This entry features one T cell receptor (beta chain) sequence. This sample is drawn from a study of blood T cell repertoires in COVID-19. The V and J ends lost 0 bases and 5 bases respectively, with 16 bases between them. The germline CDR1 and CDR2 sequences are LGHNA and YNFKEQ. The CDR3 spans 16 residues. Per the original methods: Researchers report that nucleated cell counts were estimated from reference gene primer amplification. Here immunoSEQ multiplex PCR was the method, and the copy in TCRdb shows in-frame clones only, minus some. The V and J calls and clone size come from that table; D and trimming were worked out from the DNA. The sample has approximately 64,000 clones; 88% are singletons.

This rearrangement joins TRBV4-2 to TRBJ2-5; perhaps TRBD1 as D (6 bases). This TCR was recovered from a woman aged 40 to 50 who had recovered from COVID-19. Sequencing used PBMCs or T cells enriched from blood (not recorded which). CDR3 loop: CASSQDSGQGSETQYF. The DNA of the CDR3 is TGTGCCAGCAGCCAAGATTCGGGGCAGGGGAGCGAGACCCAGTACTTC.